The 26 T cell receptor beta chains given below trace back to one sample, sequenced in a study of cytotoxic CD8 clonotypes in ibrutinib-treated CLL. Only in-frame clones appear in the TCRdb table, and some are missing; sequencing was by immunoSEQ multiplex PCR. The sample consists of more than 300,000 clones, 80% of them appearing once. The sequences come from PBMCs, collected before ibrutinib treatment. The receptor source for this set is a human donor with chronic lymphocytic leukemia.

Here the CDR3 DNA reads TGTGCCAGCAGCTCTCCATCCGGGCTTCAGCCACATGAGCAGTTCTTC. Translating gives CASSSPSGLQPHEQFF. The chain has TRBV27 and TRBJ2-1; no reliable D call. Germline V gene data show CDR1 as MNHEY and CDR2 as SMNVEV (reference sequence). V lost 6 bases and J lost 8, with 23 bases in between. The CDR3 extends over 16 amino acids.

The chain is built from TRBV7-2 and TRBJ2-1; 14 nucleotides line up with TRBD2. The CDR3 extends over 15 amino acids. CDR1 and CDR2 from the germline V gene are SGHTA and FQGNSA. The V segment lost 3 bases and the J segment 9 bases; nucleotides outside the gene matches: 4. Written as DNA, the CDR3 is TGTGCCAGCAGCTTCTCGGGACTAGCGGGAGTTGAGCAGTTCTTC. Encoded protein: CASSFSGLAGVEQFF.

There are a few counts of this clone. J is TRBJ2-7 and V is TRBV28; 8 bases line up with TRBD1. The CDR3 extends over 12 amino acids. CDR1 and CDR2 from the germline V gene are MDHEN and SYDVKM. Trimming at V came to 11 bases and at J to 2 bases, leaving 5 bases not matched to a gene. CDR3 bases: TGTGCCGCCCGGACAGGGCCCTACGAGCAGTACTTC. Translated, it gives CAARTGPYEQYF.

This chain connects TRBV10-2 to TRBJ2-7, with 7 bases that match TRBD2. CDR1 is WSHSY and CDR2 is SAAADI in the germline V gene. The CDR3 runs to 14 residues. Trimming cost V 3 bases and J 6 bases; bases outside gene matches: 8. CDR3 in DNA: TGCGCCAGCAGTGATTCAGGAAGGGAGGGCGAGCAGTACTTC. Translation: CASSDSGREGEQYF.

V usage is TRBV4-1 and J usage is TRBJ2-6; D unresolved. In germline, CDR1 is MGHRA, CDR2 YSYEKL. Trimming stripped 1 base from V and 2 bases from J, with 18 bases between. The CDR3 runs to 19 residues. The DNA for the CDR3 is TGCGCCAGCAGCCAAGGGTTTGGGAATTCTGGGGCTGGGGCCAACGTCCTGACTTTC. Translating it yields CASSQGFGNSGAGANVLTF.

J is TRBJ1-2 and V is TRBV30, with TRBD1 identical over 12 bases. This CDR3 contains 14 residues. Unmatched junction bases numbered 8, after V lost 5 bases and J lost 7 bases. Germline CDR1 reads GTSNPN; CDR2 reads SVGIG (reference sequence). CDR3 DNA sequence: TGTGCCTGGGTTGGGACAGGGGGCTCCCGTGGCTACACCTTC. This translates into CAWVGTGGSRGYTF.

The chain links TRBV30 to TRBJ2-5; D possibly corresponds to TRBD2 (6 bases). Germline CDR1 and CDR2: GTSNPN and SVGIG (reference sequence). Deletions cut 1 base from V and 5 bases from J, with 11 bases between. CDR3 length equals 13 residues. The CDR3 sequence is CAWSAGGRETQYF. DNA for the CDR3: TGTGCCTGGAGTGCTGGAGGGAGGGAGACCCAGTACTTC.

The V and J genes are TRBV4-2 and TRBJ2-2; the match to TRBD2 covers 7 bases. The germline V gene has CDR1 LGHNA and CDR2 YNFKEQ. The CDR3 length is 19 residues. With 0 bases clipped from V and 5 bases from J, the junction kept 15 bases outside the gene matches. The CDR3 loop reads CASSQEQIARERKTGELFF. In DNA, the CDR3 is TGTGCCAGCAGCCAAGAGCAGATAGCGCGGGAGCGGAAGACCGGGGAGCTGTTTTTT.

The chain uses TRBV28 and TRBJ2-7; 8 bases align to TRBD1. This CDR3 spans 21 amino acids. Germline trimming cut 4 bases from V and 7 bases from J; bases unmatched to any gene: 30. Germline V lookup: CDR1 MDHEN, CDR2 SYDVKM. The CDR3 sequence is CASSSMTGAGFDQGQLGEQYF. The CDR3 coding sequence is TGTGCCAGCAGTTCCATGACAGGGGCAGGCTTCGATCAGGGCCAACTCGGAGAGCAGTACTTC.

The CDR3 DNA sequence: TGTGCCAGCAGCTTAGTGGCCGAGCAGTACTTC. This sequence encodes CASSLVAEQYF. The chain couples TRBV7-9 to TRBJ2-7; no firm D call. Germline lookup yields CDR1 SEHNR and CDR2 FQNEAQ (reference sequence). Trimming stripped 1 base from V and 6 bases from J, with 4 bases between. CDR3 length: 11 residues.

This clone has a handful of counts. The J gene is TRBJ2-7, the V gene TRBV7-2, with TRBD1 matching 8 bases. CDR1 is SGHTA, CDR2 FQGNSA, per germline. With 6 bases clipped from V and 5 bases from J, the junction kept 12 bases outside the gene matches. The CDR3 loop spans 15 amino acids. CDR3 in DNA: TGTGCCAGCAGTTTATTCCGGACAGGGTTAAACGAGCAGTACTTC. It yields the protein CASSLFRTGLNEQYF.

Here the CDR3 reads CATRDWDTEAFF. As DNA, the CDR3 is TGTGCCACCAGGGATTGGGACACTGAAGCTTTCTTT. The gene calls are TRBV6-5 and TRBJ1-1; D is perhaps TRBD1 (5 bases). Trimming shortened V by 10 bases and J by 3 bases, and 12 bases separated the two germline ends. Per the germline V gene, CDR1 is MNHEY and CDR2 is SVGAGI. The CDR3 consists of 12 residues.

CDR3 protein: CASSGGLNEKLFF. As DNA, the CDR3 is TGTGCCAGCAGTGGCGGGCTGAATGAAAAACTGTTTTTT. The rearrangement joins TRBV9 to TRBJ1-4; D unresolved. CDR3 length: 13 amino acids. Germline V gives CDR1 SGDLS, CDR2 YYNGEE. The germline V and J ends were trimmed by 5 bases and 5 bases, with 10 bases remaining between them.

The CDR3 sequence: CAWSVFVEQYF. The CDR3 region has the DNA TGTGCCTGGAGTGTATTTGTCGAGCAGTACTTC. V is TRBV30 and J is TRBJ2-7; D not certain. Germline CDR1 and CDR2: GTSNPN and SVGIG (reference sequence). V gave up 0 bases and J gave up 6 bases, with 6 bases separating them. There are 11 residues in the CDR3.

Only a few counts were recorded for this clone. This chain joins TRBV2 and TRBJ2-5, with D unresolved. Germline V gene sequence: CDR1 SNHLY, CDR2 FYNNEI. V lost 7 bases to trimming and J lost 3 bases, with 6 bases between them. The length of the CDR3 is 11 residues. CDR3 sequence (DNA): TGTGCCAGCAAAGTAGAAGAGACCCAGTACTTC. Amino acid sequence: CASKVEETQYF.

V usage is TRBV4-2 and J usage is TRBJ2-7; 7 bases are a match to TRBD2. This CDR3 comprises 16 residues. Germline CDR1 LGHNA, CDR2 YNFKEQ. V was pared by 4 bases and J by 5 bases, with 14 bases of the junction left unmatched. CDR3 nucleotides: TGTGCCAGCAGCCCCCGAGGCGGGAGTCGGTGGGACGAGCAGTACTTC. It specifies CASSPRGGSRWDEQYF.

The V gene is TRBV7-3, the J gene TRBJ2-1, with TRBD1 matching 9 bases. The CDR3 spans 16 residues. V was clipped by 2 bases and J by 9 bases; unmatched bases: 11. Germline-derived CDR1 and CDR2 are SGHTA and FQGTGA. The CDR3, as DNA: TGTGCCAGCAGCTTAGGGGGACAGGGCCCGTACGGTGAGCAGTTCTTC. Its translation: CASSLGGQGPYGEQFF.

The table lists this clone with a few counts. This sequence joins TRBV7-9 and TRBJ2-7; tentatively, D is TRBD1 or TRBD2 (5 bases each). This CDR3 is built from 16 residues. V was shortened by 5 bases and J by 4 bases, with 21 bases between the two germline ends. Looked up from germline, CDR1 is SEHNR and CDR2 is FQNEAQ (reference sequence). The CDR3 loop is CASSHPPWLGEYEQYF. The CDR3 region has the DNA TGTGCCAGCAGCCACCCCCCTTGGCTAGGGGAGTACGAGCAGTACTTC.

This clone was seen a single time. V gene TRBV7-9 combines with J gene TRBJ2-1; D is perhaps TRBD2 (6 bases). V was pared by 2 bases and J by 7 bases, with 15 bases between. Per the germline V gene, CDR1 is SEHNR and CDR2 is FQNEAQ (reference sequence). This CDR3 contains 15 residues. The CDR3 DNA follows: TGTGCCAGCAGCTTACCTTCGACTAGTGTAAATGAGCAGTTCTTC. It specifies CASSLPSTSVNEQFF.

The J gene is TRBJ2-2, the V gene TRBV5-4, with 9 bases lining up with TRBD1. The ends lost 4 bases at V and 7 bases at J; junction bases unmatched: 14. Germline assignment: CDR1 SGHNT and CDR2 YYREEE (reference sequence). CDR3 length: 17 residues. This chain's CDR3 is CASSIQTGTGFIGELFF. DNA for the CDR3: TGTGCCAGCAGCATTCAGACCGGGACAGGGTTTATCGGGGAGCTGTTTTTT.

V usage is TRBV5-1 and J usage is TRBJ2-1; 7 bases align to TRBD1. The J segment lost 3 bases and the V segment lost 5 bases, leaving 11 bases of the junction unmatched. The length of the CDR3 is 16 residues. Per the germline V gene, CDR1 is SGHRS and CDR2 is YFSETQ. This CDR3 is CASSKDRDRDYNEQFF. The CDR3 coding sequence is TGCGCCAGCAGTAAAGACCGGGACAGAGACTACAATGAGCAGTTCTTC.

The CDR3 coding sequence is TGTGCCAGCAGCTTAGGCCGGTATGGCTACACCTTC. Translated: CASSLGRYGYTF. This chain uses TRBV13 with TRBJ1-2, with D uncertain. V dropped 0 bases and J dropped 5 bases, with 4 bases sitting between them. The CDR3 loop spans 12 amino acids. Germline loops: CDR1 PRHDT, CDR2 FYEKMQ (reference sequence).

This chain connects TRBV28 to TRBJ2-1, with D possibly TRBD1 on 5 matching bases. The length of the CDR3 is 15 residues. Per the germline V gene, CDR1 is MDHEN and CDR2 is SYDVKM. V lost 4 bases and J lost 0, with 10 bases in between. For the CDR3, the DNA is TGTGCCAGCAGTTCCCCAGGGTACTCCTACAATGAGCAGTTCTTC. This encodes CASSSPGYSYNEQFF.

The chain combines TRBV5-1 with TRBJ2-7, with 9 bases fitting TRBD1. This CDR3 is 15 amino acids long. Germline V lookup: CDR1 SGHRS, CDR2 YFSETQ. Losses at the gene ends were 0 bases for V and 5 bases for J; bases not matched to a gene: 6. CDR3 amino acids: CASSLEGQGGNEQYF. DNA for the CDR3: TGCGCCAGCAGCTTGGAGGGACAGGGAGGCAACGAGCAGTACTTC.

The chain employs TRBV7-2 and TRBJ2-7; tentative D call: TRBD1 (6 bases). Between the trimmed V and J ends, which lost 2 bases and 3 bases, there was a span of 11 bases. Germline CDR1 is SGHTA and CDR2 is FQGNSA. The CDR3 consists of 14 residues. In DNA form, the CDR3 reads TGTGCCAGCAGCTTAATAAGGGGGTTCTACGAGCAGTACTTC. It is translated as CASSLIRGFYEQYF.

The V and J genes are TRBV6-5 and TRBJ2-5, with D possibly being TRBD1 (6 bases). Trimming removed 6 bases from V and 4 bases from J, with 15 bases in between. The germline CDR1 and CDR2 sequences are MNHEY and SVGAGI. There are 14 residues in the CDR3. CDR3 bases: TGTGCCAGCAGCTCACCTGGCAGGGGAGAGACCCAGTACTTC. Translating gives CASSSPGRGETQYF.